The clone carrying this TCR beta chain came up a few times. Antigen specificity is unknown. These data come from a study of blood T cells in healthy people across ages. The overall study: Roughly one uniquely barcoded beta molecule per two T cells was captured.

Study-level findings and limits: Unsorted PBMCs ruled out conclusive naive versus antigen-experienced comparison. Naive CD4+ cell counts and diversity both ran higher in long-lived than in aged donors. Estimates of total diversity, which came from one million sequenced T cells, were considered to be underestimates.

The CDR3 consists of 16 residues. Germline CDR1 and CDR2: SGHKS and YYEKEE (reference sequence). The ends were cut back, 1 base at V and 2 bases at J, with 13 bases in the middle. A second roughly 6 to 12 cycle PCR used barcoded and J-beta primers. TCRdb independently ran MiXCR on the 5' RACE reads; one entry per CDR3 protein. This table holds about 1.7 million distinct CDR3 sequences, roughly 27% found once. The rearrangement joins TRBV5-5 to TRBJ1-5; maybe TRBD1 (5 bases). The receptor was derived from a woman aged 25 to 39 in good health. Specimen: blood. The CDR3 sequence: CASSLRGGGGNQPQHF. In nucleotides, the CDR3 is TGTGCCAGCAGCTTGAGGGGCGGGGGAGGCAATCAGCCCCAGCATTTT.